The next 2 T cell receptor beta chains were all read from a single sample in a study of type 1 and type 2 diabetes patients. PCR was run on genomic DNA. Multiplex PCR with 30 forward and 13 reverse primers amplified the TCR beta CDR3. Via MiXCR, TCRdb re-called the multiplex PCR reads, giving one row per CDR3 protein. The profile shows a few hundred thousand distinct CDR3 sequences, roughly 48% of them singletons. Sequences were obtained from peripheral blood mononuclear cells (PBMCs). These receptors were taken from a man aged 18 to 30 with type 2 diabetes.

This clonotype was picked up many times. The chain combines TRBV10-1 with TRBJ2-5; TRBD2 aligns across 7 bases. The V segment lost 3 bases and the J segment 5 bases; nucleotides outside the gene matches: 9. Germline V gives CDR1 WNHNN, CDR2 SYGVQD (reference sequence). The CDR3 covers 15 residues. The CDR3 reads CASSDERGGRETQYF. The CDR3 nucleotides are TGCGCCAGCAGTGATGAGCGGGGAGGAAGGGAGACCCAGTACTTC.

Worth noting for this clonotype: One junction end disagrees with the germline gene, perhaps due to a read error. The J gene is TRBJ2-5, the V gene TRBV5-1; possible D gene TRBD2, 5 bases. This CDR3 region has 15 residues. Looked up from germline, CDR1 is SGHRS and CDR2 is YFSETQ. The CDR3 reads CASSVASGFHETQYF. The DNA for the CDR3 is TGTGCCAGCAGCGTAGCCTCGGGGTTTCATGAGACCCAGTACTTC. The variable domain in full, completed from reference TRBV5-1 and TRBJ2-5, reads KAGVTQTPRYLIKTRGQQVTLSCSPISGHRSVSWYQQTPGQGLQFLFEYFSETQRNKGNFPGRFSGRQFSNSRSEMNVSTLELGDSALYLCASSVASGFHETQYFGPGTRLLVL.